The rows below give T cell receptor beta chains drawn from one sample of a study of response to subunit inactivated influenza vaccine. TCRdb independently ran MiXCR on the RT-PCR reads; one entry per CDR3 protein. Of a few hundred thousand distinct CDR3 sequences in the sample, about a fifth were seen once. This specimen was PBMCs from blood, taken about 20 months after vaccination. The receptors shown here come from a man in his fifties or sixties who received an inactivated influenza vaccine. CDR3s include the opening cysteine and the closing phenylalanine or tryptophan. D genes are given only for firm matches. Clone size, where shown, is once, few, many, or a class for clones that have expanded.

TRBJ1-2,.,13,TRBV5-6,.,TGTGCCAGCAGCCCGGTGAGGTCCTATGGCTACACCTTC,CASSPVRSYGYTF
TRBJ1-2,few,16,TRBV4-1,.,TGCGCCAGCAGCCAAGAAATCCAGCCGGTCTTATATGGCTACACCTTC,CASSQEIQPVLYGYTF
TRBJ1-2,.,15,TRBV4-1,TRBD1,TGCGCCAGCAGCTTTCCTCGGACAGGGCCGGGTGGCTACACCTTC,CASSFPRTGPGGYTF
TRBJ2-7,few,14,TRBV5-5,.,TGTGCCAGCAGCTTCGGGGACCGACCCTACGAGCAGTACTTC,CASSFGDRPYEQYF
TRBJ2-7,.,13,TRBV5-1,.,TGCGCCAGCAGCTTCGGACAAGCCTACGAGCAGTACTTC,CASSFGQAYEQYF
TRBJ2-1,.,18,TRBV18,.,TGTGCCAGCTCACCACGGGGTTCCGGGACTCACTCCTACAATGAGCAGTTCTTC,CASSPRGSGTHSYNEQFF
TRBJ2-2,once,14,TRBV29-1,.,TGCAGCGTTGATAAGGGGCTCGGCACCGGGGAGCTGTTTTTT,CSVDKGLGTGELFF
TRBJ2-1,.,19,TRBV4-2,TRBD2,TGTGCCAGCAGCCGGACTAGCGGGAGCTACCGGAGCTCCTACAATGAGCAGTTCTTC,CASSRTSGSYRSSYNEQFF
TRBJ1-5,few,18,TRBV6-5,TRBD1,TGTGCCAGCAGTTACCGATATCCAGGACAGGGGTGGGATCAGCCCCAGCATTTT,CASSYRYPGQGWDQPQHF
TRBJ1-1,.,15,TRBV20-1,TRBD1,TGCAGTGCTAGAGAAGGCGGGACAGCGAACACTGAAGCTTTCTTT,CSAREGGTANTEAFF
TRBJ1-2,once,14,TRBV28,TRBD1,TGTGCCAGCAGTTTATATGGACAGGACTATGGCTACACCTTC,CASSLYGQDYGYTF
TRBJ1-2,many,15,TRBV7-9,.,TGTGCCAGCAGCTCTCCGGGACCCAACATCTATGGCTACACCTTC,CASSSPGPNIYGYTF
TRBJ2-2,.,14,TRBV20-1,.,TGCAGTGCTAGGCAAAATTCGGGTTCCGGGGAGCTGTTTTTT,CSARQNSGSGELFF
TRBJ1-4,.,15,TRBV18,.,TGTGCCAGCTCACCAATTGGGCAGCGGACTGAAAAACTGTTTTTT,CASSPIGQRTEKLFF
TRBJ2-7,.,14,TRBV7-9,.,TGTGCCAGCAGCCCCCGACAGAATATCTACGAGCAGTACTTC,CASSPRQNIYEQYF
TRBJ2-3,many,20,TRBV28,TRBD2,TGTGCCAGCAGTTCCCCCGGGACTAGCGGTTCCTGGCGGCACACAGATACGCAGTATTTT,CASSSPGTSGSWRHTDTQYF
TRBJ1-1,.,13,TRBV29-1,TRBD1,TGCAGCGTTGTAGGCAGGGGGGATACTGAAGCTTTCTTT,CSVVGRGDTEAFF
TRBJ2-7,.,15,TRBV12-3/TRBV12-4,.,TGTGCCAGCAGTTTAGGAAGGGGAGGAGGATACGAGCAGTACTTC,CASSLGRGGGYEQYF
TRBJ1-2,few,17,TRBV7-9,.,TGTGCCAGCAGCTATCTCCAGGGGTCAGACTCATACTATGGCTACACCTTC,CASSYLQGSDSYYGYTF
TRBJ1-4,.,17,TRBV6-5,.,TGTGCCAGCAGTTACAGCGGGGGGAGGTTAACTAATGAAAAACTGTTTTTT,CASSYSGGRLTNEKLFF
TRBJ1-1,many,13,TRBV2,.,TGTGCCAGCCCCGGGGCATTGAACACTGAAGCTTTCTTT,CASPGALNTEAFF
TRBJ1-4,.,13,TRBV4-2,TRBD1,TGTGCCAGCAAGGGACAGTTGGATGAAAAACTGTTTTTT,CASKGQLDEKLFF
TRBJ2-2,.,13,TRBV6-1,.,TGTGCCAGCAGAAGGACAGTTCTCGGGGAGCTGTTTTTT,CASRRTVLGELFF
TRBJ2-7,.,15,TRBV4-3,.,TGCGCCAGCAGCCAAGACCAGGTGGGAGTGGTTGAGCAGTACTTC,CASSQDQVGVVEQYF
TRBJ1-4,.,13,TRBV20-1,.,TGCAGTGCACCGTATGGTGCTAATGAAAAACTGTTTTTT,CSAPYGANEKLFF
TRBJ2-1,.,13,TRBV11-2,.,TGTGCCAGCAGCTTAGTCTCAGGGTACGAGCAGTTCTTC,CASSLVSGYEQFF